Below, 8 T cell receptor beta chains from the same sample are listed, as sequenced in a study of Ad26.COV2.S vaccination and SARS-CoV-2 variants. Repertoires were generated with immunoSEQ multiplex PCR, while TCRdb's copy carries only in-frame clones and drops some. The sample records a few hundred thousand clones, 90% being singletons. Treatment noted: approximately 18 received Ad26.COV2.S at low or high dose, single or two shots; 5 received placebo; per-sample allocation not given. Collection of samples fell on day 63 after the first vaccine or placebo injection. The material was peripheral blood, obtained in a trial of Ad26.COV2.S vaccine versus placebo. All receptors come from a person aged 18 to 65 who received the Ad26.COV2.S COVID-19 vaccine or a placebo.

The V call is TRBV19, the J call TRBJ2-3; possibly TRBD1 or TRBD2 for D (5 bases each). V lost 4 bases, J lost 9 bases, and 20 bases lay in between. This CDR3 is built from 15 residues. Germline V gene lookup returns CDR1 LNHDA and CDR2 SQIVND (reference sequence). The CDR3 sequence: CASSTRGVSGGTQYF. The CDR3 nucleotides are TGTGCCAGTAGTACCCGGGGTGTGAGTGGGGGAACGCAGTATTTT.

This chain's CDR3 is CASSPDRVGAGELFF. Written as DNA, the CDR3 is TGTGCCAGCAGCCCCGACAGGGTGGGGGCCGGGGAGCTGTTTTTT. The rearrangement joins TRBV7-8 to TRBJ2-2, with 7 bases aligning to TRBD1. V dropped 5 bases and J dropped 6; count of bases not matched to a gene: 9. The CDR3 extends over 15 amino acids. Germline CDR1 reads SGHVS; CDR2 reads FQNEAQ.

The CDR3 DNA is TGTGCCAGCAGTGACACGGCGCCTTTCAGTGGGGAGCTGTTTTTT. Translated, it gives CASSDTAPFSGELFF. The chain links TRBV6-2 or TRBV6-3 to TRBJ2-2; D uncertain. This CDR3 has 15 amino acids. CDR1 MNHEY and CDR2 SVGEGT come from the germline V gene. V was pared by 5 bases and J by 8 bases, with 18 bases between.

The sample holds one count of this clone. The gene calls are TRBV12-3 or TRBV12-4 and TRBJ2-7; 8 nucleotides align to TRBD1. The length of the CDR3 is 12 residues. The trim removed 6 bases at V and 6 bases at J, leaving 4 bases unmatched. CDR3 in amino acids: CASRRGQAEQYF. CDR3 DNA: TGTGCCAGCAGGAGGGGACAGGCCGAGCAGTACTTC.

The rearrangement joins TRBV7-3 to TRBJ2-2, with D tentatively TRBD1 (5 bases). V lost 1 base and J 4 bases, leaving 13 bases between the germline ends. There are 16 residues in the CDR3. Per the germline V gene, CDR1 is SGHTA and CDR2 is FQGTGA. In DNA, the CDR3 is TGTGCCAGCAGCTTAATGGGTAGGGGCCGCACCGGGGAGCTGTTTTTT. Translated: CASSLMGRGRTGELFF.

CDR3: CASSSHSTGELFF. CDR3 bases: TGTGCCAGCAGCTCACACAGCACCGGGGAGCTGTTTTTT. The V and J genes are TRBV9 and TRBJ2-2; D is uncertain. The germline V gene encodes CDR1 SGDLS and CDR2 YYNGEE. V was trimmed by 4 bases and J by 4 bases, leaving 8 bases between them. CDR3 length equals 13 residues.

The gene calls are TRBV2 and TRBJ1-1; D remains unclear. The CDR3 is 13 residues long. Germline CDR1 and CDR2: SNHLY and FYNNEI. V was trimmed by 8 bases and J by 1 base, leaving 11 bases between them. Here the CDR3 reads CASDLVGNTEAFF. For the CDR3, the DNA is TGTGCCAGCGACCTTGTTGGGAACACTGAAGCTTTCTTT.

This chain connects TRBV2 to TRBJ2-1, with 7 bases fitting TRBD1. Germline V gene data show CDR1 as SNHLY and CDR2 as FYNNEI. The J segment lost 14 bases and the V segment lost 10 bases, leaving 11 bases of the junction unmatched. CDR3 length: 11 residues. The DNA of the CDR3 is TGTGCCACCAAAAGGGGGCATGGTGAGTTCTTC. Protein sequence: CATKRGHGEFF.